This T cell receptor beta chain emerged from a study of cytotoxic CD8 clonotypes in ibrutinib-treated CLL. Study-wide context: Response samples were taken after a median around eleven months of treatment, range 6 to 36. General study points: With treatment, public clonotypes, which were uncommon, either contracted or remained stable.

CDR3 size: 10 residues. With 3 bases removed from V and 7 bases from J, the gap between germline ends came to 4 bases. Germline V gene data show CDR1 as DFQATT and CDR2 as SNEGSKA (reference sequence). Turning to this clone: The antigen remains undetermined.

Profiling relied on immunoSEQ multiplex PCR, and the TCRdb table lists in-frame clones only, not all of them. The sample includes about 140,000 clones, more than 85% of them seen just once. The V call is TRBV20-1, the J call TRBJ2-1; no definite D call. The specimen comprised PBMCs, sampled after 12 months of ibrutinib treatment. The clonotype originates from a human donor with chronic lymphocytic leukemia. CDR3 protein: CSASYNEQFF. The CDR3, as DNA: TGCAGTGCTAGCTATAATGAGCAGTTCTTC.